This T cell receptor beta chain was sequenced during a study of vaccination effects on CD4 cells after COVID-19. A word on this clone: The antigen remains unidentified.

Data came from immunoSEQ multiplex PCR; TCRdb stores just in-frame clones and leaves some out. The sample has about 40,000 clones; 55% to 75% are singletons. Within the ViraFEST assay, antigen-specific CD4+ T cells underwent expansion with viral peptide pools prior to sequencing. When around nine days of culture had elapsed, CD4+ T cells were isolated. Each vaccine recipient was nucleocapsid antibody negative and had no prior SARS-CoV-2 infection. This CDR3 region has 15 residues. V lost 2 bases and J lost 5, with 10 bases in between. Germline V gene sequence: CDR1 MNHEY, CDR2 SVGEGT. The sequenced sample was CD4+ T cells from PBMCs cultured with SARS-CoV-2 spike peptides, obtained before COVID-19 vaccination. This sequence joins TRBV6-2 or TRBV6-3 and TRBJ1-6, with D possibly TRBD1 on 6 matching bases. The sequence came from a human donor who received a COVID-19 vaccine. CDR3: CASSYLQGNNSPLHF. The CDR3 nucleotides read TGTGCCAGCAGTTACCTACAGGGAAATAATTCACCCCTCCACTTT.